Shown below are 20 T cell receptor beta chains from a single sample sequenced in a study of T cells in Graves' hyperthyroidism and ophthalmopathy. The TCR beta CDR3 regions underwent amplification using RNA transcripts as the source. The study used the HTBI primer set for a first-round RT-PCR of the TCR CDR3. Each CDR3 protein is one row after TCRdb ran MiXCR on the multiplex PCR reads. Of 700,000 or so distinct CDR3 sequences listed, more than 12% are singletons. The sequenced material came from blood. The receptors come from a woman between 45 and 65 years old with Graves' ophthalmopathy.

This rearrangement joins TRBV29-1 to TRBJ2-7, with a tentative D call TRBD1 (5 bases). Trimming removed 6 bases at V and 8 bases at J, with 11 bases between. This CDR3 contains 10 residues. From germline, CDR1 is SQVTM and CDR2 ANQGSEA. The CDR3 here is CSVAGSQQYF. Here the CDR3 DNA reads TGCAGCGTCGCAGGGTCTCAGCAGTACTTC.

This rearrangement joins TRBV29-1 to TRBJ2-3; D not resolved. The CDR3 loop spans 14 amino acids. CDR1 and CDR2 (germline): SQVTM, ANQGSEA. V gave up 2 bases and J gave up 2 bases, with 11 bases separating them. CDR3 sequence reads: CSVESRSHTDTQYF. CDR3 coding DNA: TGCAGCGTTGAATCGAGATCACACACAGATACGCAGTATTTT.

This clonotype has more than one count but fewer than ten. This sequence joins TRBV6-1 and TRBJ1-1; D may be TRBD1 (5 bases). With 2 bases removed from V and 7 bases from J, the gap between germline ends came to 20 bases. CDR1 and CDR2 (germline): MNHNS, SASEGT. This CDR3 has 16 amino acids. This chain's CDR3 is CASSEFLPGLGGEAFF. In DNA form, the CDR3 reads TGTGCCAGCAGTGAATTCTTACCAGGGTTAGGTGGTGAAGCTTTCTTT.

This clonotype has a count of ten or more. The rearrangement links TRBV7-9 to TRBJ2-7; D may be TRBD1 or TRBD2 (5 bases each). Deletions cut 6 bases from V and 2 bases from J, with 14 bases between. This CDR3 is 14 amino acids long. Germline lookup yields CDR1 SEHNR and CDR2 FQNEAQ (reference sequence). DNA for the CDR3: TGTGCCAGCAGTTTCGGGAAGGGACCCTACGAGCAGTACTTC. Translating it yields CASSFGKGPYEQYF.

The rearrangement links TRBV19 to TRBJ1-5; a possible D gene is TRBD1 (6 bases). Trimming took 4 bases from V and 4 from J, leaving 17 bases between them. CDR3 length equals 16 residues. Germline assignment: CDR1 LNHDA and CDR2 SQIVND (reference sequence). The CDR3 DNA sequence: TGTGCCAGTAGTAGGGTCCCCGCTACAGGGAATCAGCCCCAGCATTTT. As protein: CASSRVPATGNQPQHF.

The chain links TRBV28 to TRBJ1-4; 9 bases match TRBD1. CDR3 length equals 15 residues. Germline V gene sequence: CDR1 MDHEN, CDR2 SYDVKM. After removal of 6 bases from V and 7 bases from J, the junction contained 9 bases not matched to a gene. The CDR3 region has the DNA TGTGCCAGCAGAAACAGGGGGCCCTCGGCTGAAAAACTGTTTTTT. Translation: CASRNRGPSAEKLFF. The variable domain in full, with the rest retrieved from reference TRBV28 and TRBJ1-4, is DVKVTQSSRYLVKRTGEKVFLECVQDMDHENMFWYRQDPGLGLRLIYFSYDVKMKEKGDIPEGYSVSREKKERFSLILESASTNQTSMYLCASRNRGPSAEKLFFGSGTQLSVL.

This clonotype has at least ten counts. CDR3 nucleotides: TGTGCCAGCAGTTACTTCGGGGGGAAACAGCCCCAGCATTTT. Amino acids: CASSYFGGKQPQHF. The chain employs TRBV6-2 or TRBV6-3 and TRBJ1-5; weak D call: TRBD1 (5 bases). There are 14 residues in the CDR3. The V gene's germline CDR1 is MNHEY and CDR2 SVGEGT. The V end was cut by 1 base, the J end by 7 bases, with 11 bases between.

This clonotype came up many times. V is TRBV7-9 and J is TRBJ1-6, with D possibly TRBD1 on 6 matching bases. Germline V CDR1 and CDR2: SEHNR, FQNEAQ (reference sequence). Trimming stripped 7 bases from V and 7 bases from J, with 14 bases between. The CDR3 runs to 14 residues. The DNA of the CDR3 is TGTGCCAGCACCCCGGGAGGGGGGAATTCACCCCTCCACTTT. Its translation is CASTPGGGNSPLHF.

This clonotype was detected a few times. The chain employs TRBV28 and TRBJ2-1, with D tentatively TRBD1 or TRBD2 (6 bases each). Germline V gene data show CDR1 as MDHEN and CDR2 as SYDVKM. Deletions cut 6 bases from V and 13 bases from J, with 19 bases between. This CDR3 is 13 amino acids long. CDR3 region: CASRGSGAGFQFF. CDR3 sequence (DNA): TGTGCCAGCAGGGGGTCGGGGGCAGGGTTTCAGTTCTTC.

This clonotype was detected a few times. This may be a read error: a much more frequent sequence differs by one nucleotide. The genes are TRBV5-1 and TRBJ2-1; 11 bases match TRBD2. CDR1 and CDR2 (germline): SGHRS, YFSETQ. The CDR3 is 16 amino acids. CDR3 coding DNA: TGCACCAGCAGCTTGGTAGCGGGAGGGCTTTACAATGAGCAGTTCTTC. Translation gives CTSSLVAGGLYNEQFF.

The CDR3 nucleotides read TGTGCCACCAGTGATTTGCTTTTAAGCGGGATTATGTTCTTC. Protein: CATSDLLLSGIMFF. V gene TRBV24-1 combines with J gene TRBJ2-1; the match to TRBD2 covers 7 bases. J gave up 15 bases and V 0 bases, and 10 bases lay outside the gene matches. The CDR3 length is 14 residues. Germline CDR1 is KGHDR and CDR2 is SFDVKD.

The rearrangement uses TRBV15 and TRBJ1-2; D is unclear. With 0 bases removed from V and 5 bases from J, the gap between germline ends came to 16 bases. Germline-derived CDR1 and CDR2 are LNHNV and YYDKDF (reference sequence). The CDR3 spans 16 residues. The CDR3 spells CATSRDLATNFYGYTF. The CDR3 DNA reads as TGTGCCACCAGCAGAGATCTCGCGACAAACTTTTATGGCTACACCTTC.

The chain combines TRBV7-8 with TRBJ2-2; TRBD2 agrees at 11 bases. After removal of 5 bases from V and 4 bases from J, the junction contained 15 bases not matched to a gene. The germline CDR1 and CDR2 sequences are SGHVS and FQNEAQ. CDR3 length: 19 amino acids. The CDR3 bases are TGTGCCAGCAGCCCCAGGGTTGTAGCGGGAGGGCCGTTCACCGGGGAGCTGTTTTTT. It encodes CASSPRVVAGGPFTGELFF. The variable domain in full, with the rest retrieved from reference TRBV7-8 and TRBJ2-2, is GAGVSQSPRYKVAKRGQDVALRCDPISGHVSLFWYQQALGQGPEFLTYFQNEAQLDKSGLPSDRFFAERPEGSVSTLKIQRTQQEDSAVYLCASSPRVVAGGPFTGELFFGEGSRLTVL.

The genes are TRBV28 and TRBJ1-1; 7 bases are shared with TRBD1. V shed 6 bases, J shed 10 bases, and the junction held 8 bases outside the gene matches. The CDR3 length is 12 residues. In germline, CDR1 is MDHEN, CDR2 SYDVKM. The DNA of the CDR3 is TGTGCCAGCAGCAGGGGGGCGCTGGGAGCTTTCTTT. It translates to CASSRGALGAFF.

The V gene is TRBV29-1, the J gene TRBJ1-1; D is unclear. Germline loops: CDR1 SQVTM, CDR2 ANQGSEA. The CDR3 spans 12 residues. V dropped 0 bases and J dropped 11 bases, with 13 bases sitting between them. The CDR3 loop reads CSVEDPWAGAFF. CDR3 in DNA: TGCAGCGTTGAAGATCCGTGGGCTGGGGCTTTCTTT. The full variable domain, in which reference TRBV29-1 and TRBJ1-1 provide the parts outside the CDR3, is SAVISQKPSRDICQRGTSLTIQCQVDSQVTMMFWYRQQPGQSLTLIATANQGSEATYESGFVIDKFPISRPNLTFSTLTVSNMSPEDSSIYLCSVEDPWAGAFFGQGTRLTVV.

Ten or more counts support this clonotype. This rearrangement joins TRBV28 to TRBJ2-6; possibly TRBD2 for D (6 bases). CDR3 length: 15 residues. CDR1 and CDR2 from the germline V gene are MDHEN and SYDVKM. V shed 6 bases and J shed 2 bases, with 11 bases lying between them. In DNA form, the CDR3 reads TGTGCCAGCAGCAGACTAGTTGCTGGGGCCAACGTCCTGACTTTC. Protein sequence: CASSRLVAGANVLTF.

This clonotype turned up a few times. This rearrangement joins TRBV18 to TRBJ1-1; 7 nucleotides align to TRBD1. CDR1 is KGHSH and CDR2 is LQKENI in the germline V gene. The CDR3 runs to 13 residues. V shed 3 bases and J 4 bases; nucleotides not matched to a gene: 2. The CDR3 spells CASSPTGLTEAFF. The CDR3, as DNA: TGTGCCAGCTCACCGACAGGGCTCACTGAAGCTTTCTTT.

This clonotype was recorded at least ten times. This chain uses TRBV2 with TRBJ1-1; 7 positions agree with TRBD1. This CDR3 contains 13 residues. Germline trimming cut 6 bases from V and 1 base from J; bases unmatched to any gene: 2. Germline V gene sequence: CDR1 SNHLY, CDR2 FYNNEI. The CDR3 nucleotides read TGTGCCAGCAGCAGACAGGGGAACACTGAAGCTTTCTTT. Its translation is CASSRQGNTEAFF. Looking up the rest from reference TRBV2 and TRBJ1-1 gives the full variable domain: EPEVTQTPSHQVTQMGQEVILRCVPISNHLYFYWYRQILGQKVEFLVSFYNNEISEKSEIFDDQFSVERPDGSNFTLKIRSTKLEDSAMYFCASSRQGNTEAFFGQGTRLTVV.

This clonotype was seen many times. The V and J genes are TRBV24-1 and TRBJ2-1, with D maybe TRBD2 (5 bases). Trimming stripped 0 bases from V and 2 bases from J, with 7 bases between. The CDR3 loop spans 15 amino acids. CDR1 is KGHDR and CDR2 is SFDVKD in the germline V gene. The CDR3 here is CATSDLEGAYNEQFF. As DNA, the CDR3 is TGTGCCACCAGTGATTTGGAGGGAGCCTACAATGAGCAGTTCTTC.

The V gene is TRBV20-1, the J gene TRBJ2-1; 13 positions match TRBD2. Germline V gene lookup returns CDR1 DFQATT and CDR2 SNEGSKA (reference sequence). The J segment lost 9 bases and the V segment lost 1 base, leaving 6 bases of the junction unmatched. The CDR3 runs to 15 residues. The CDR3 sequence: CSARGLAGGRGEQFF. For the CDR3, the DNA is TGCAGTGCTAGAGGACTAGCGGGAGGCCGGGGTGAGCAGTTCTTC.